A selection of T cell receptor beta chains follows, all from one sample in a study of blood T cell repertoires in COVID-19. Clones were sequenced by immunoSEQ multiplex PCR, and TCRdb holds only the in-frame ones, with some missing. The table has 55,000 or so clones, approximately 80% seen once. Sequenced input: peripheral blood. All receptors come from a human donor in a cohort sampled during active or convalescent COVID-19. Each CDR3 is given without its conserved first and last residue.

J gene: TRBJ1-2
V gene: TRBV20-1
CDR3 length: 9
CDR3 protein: SATPDRGYT

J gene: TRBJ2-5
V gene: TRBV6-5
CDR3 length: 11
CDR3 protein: ASSGGAGETQY

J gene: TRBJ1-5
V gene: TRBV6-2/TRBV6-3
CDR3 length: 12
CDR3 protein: ASSSTARNQPQH

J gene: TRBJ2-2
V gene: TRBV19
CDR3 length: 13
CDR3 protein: ASTPVGVRTGELF

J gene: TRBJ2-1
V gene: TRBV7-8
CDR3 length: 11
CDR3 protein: ASSLGQFNEQF

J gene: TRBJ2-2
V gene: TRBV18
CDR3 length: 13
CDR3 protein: ASSSRQGNTGELF

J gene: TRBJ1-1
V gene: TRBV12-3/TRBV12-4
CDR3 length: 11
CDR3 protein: ASGTAANTEAF

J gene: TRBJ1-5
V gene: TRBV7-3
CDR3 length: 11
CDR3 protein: ASSHNREQPQH

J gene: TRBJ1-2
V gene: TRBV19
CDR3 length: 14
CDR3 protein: ASSIGRDRGYRGYT

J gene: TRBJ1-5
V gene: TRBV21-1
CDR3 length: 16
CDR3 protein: ASSSDTRDGGHYQPQH

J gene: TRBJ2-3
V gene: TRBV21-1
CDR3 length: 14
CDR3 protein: ASSKGPGGTPDTQY

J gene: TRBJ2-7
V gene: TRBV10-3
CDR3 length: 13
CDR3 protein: ASAGTVNSPYEQY

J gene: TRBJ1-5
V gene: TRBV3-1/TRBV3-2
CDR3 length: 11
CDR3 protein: ASSQDLYQPQH

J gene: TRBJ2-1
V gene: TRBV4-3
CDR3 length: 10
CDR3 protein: ASSQTGGEQF

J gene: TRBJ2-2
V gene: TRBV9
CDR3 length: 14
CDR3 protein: ASSFGLAGDTGELF

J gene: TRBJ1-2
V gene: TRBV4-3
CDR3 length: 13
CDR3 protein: ASSPDHTGNYGYT

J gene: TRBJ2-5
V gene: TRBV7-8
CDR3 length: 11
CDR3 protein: ASSLGGAGTQY

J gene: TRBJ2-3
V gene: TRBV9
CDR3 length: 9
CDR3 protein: ASSVDNTQY